The 19 T cell receptor beta chains in this list originate from one sample, sequenced in a study of T cells in Graves' hyperthyroidism and ophthalmopathy. Researchers amplified the TCR beta CDR3 regions from RNA transcripts. The HTBI primer set served for first-round RT-PCR of the TCR CDR3. TCRdb fed the multiplex PCR reads into MiXCR, producing one record per CDR3 protein. This table has about 640,000 distinct CDR3 sequences, roughly 20% appearing once. Sequencing was carried out using blood. The receptor source for this set is a man aged 25-45 years with Graves' ophthalmopathy.

The J gene is TRBJ1-2, the V gene TRBV20-1; D not resolved. Germline V gives CDR1 DFQATT, CDR2 SNEGSKA (reference sequence). The CDR3 is made up of 13 amino acids. Trimming left V 1 base short and J 4 bases short, with 10 bases between. In DNA form, the CDR3 reads TGCAGTGCTAGAGGAGGCGGGATCTATGGCTACACCTTC. Its protein is CSARGGGIYGYTF.

Only a few counts were recorded for this clonotype. CDR3 DNA sequence: TGTGCCAGTAATGAGGAAAGGGGAGCCCGACCCCACTATGGCTACACCTTC. As protein: CASNEERGARPHYGYTF. J is TRBJ1-2 and V is TRBV19, with D possibly TRBD1 on 5 matching bases. CDR3 length: 17 residues. The germline gives CDR1 LNHDA, CDR2 SQIVND (reference sequence). Trimming shortened V by 7 bases and J by 3 bases, and 24 bases separated the two germline ends.

The chain joins TRBV7-9 to TRBJ1-2; D remains unclear. This CDR3 spans 19 amino acids. Deletions cut 4 bases from V and 1 base from J, with 25 bases between. Germline V CDR1 and CDR2: SEHNR, FQNEAQ (reference sequence). DNA of the CDR3: TGTGCCAGCAGCTCTTTTTTAATCTCCCCCGACATACTTAACTATGGCTACACCTTC. Protein sequence: CASSSFLISPDILNYGYTF.

The chain uses TRBV6-2 or TRBV6-3 and TRBJ2-3, with D unclear. V gave up 8 bases and J gave up 6 bases, with 21 bases separating them. Germline V CDR1 and CDR2: MNHEY, SVGEGT. The CDR3 loop spans 15 amino acids. The CDR3 here is CASRRDDYSVDTQYF. The CDR3 bases are TGTGCCAGCCGACGAGACGATTACTCAGTCGATACGCAGTATTTT.

This clonotype has more than one count but fewer than ten. The J gene is TRBJ1-4, the V gene TRBV6-1; 8 bases are shared with TRBD1. With 5 bases clipped from V and 8 bases from J, the junction kept 13 bases outside the gene matches. This CDR3 spans 16 amino acids. Germline assignment: CDR1 MNHNS and CDR2 SASEGT. CDR3 loop: CASSSNRQGRAEKLFF. The CDR3 nucleotides are TGTGCCAGCAGTTCTAATCGACAGGGGCGTGCCGAAAAACTGTTTTTT.

The chain has TRBV5-6 and TRBJ2-7; no firm D call. Germline CDR1 and CDR2: SGHDT and YYEEEE. V was trimmed by 1 base and J by 4 bases, leaving 9 bases between them. This CDR3 spans 13 amino acids. CDR3 sequence reads: CASSLFADYEQYF. CDR3 in DNA: TGTGCCAGCAGCTTGTTCGCGGATTACGAGCAGTACTTC. The whole variable domain, remainder taken from reference TRBV5-6 and TRBJ2-7, is DAGVTQSPTHLIKTRGQQVTLRCSPKSGHDTVSWYQQALGQGPQFIFQYYEEEERQRGNFPDRFSGHQFPNYSSELNVNALLLGDSALYLCASSLFADYEQYFGPGTRLTVT.

J is TRBJ2-7 and V is TRBV6-2 or TRBV6-3; a weak D match, TRBD1 (5 bases). Looked up from germline, CDR1 is MNHEY and CDR2 is SVGEGT. This CDR3 region has 13 residues. V lost 5 bases to trimming and J lost 3 bases, with 11 bases between them. The CDR3 loop reads CASSHRQIYEQYF. CDR3 DNA sequence: TGTGCCAGCAGTCATCGACAGATCTACGAGCAGTACTTC.

This clonotype appeared many times. The chain combines TRBV2 with TRBJ2-2; 11 nucleotides agree with TRBD1. Germline CDR1 SNHLY, CDR2 FYNNEI. V lost 5 bases, J lost 2 bases, and 4 bases stayed unmatched. The CDR3 is 16 amino acids. The DNA for the CDR3 is TGTGCCAGCAGTCGGACAGGGGGCATAAACACCGGGGAGCTGTTTTTT. It translates to CASSRTGGINTGELFF.

This clonotype occurred once. A much larger clonotype is one base distant, so this may be a read error. The rearrangement uses TRBV30 and TRBJ2-5, with TRBD2 matching over 7 bases. The CDR3 totals 16 residues. Germline V CDR1 and CDR2: GTSNPN, SVGIG (reference sequence). CDR3 in DNA: TGTACCTGGAGTGTAAAAAGCGGGGTCCTCCAAGAGACCCAGTACTTC. It codes for CTWSVKSGVLQETQYF.

This clonotype showed up just a few times. In DNA form, the CDR3 reads TGCGCCAGCAGCACCAGGGACACCTCCTACGAGCAGTACTTC. Encoded protein: CASSTRDTSYEQYF. The V and J genes are TRBV5-1 and TRBJ2-7; tentatively, D is TRBD1 (6 bases). The CDR3 runs 14 residues. Germline V gene data show CDR1 as SGHRS and CDR2 as YFSETQ. V gave up 4 bases and J gave up 0 bases, with 11 bases separating them. Complete variable domain (other parts from reference TRBV5-1 and TRBJ2-7): KAGVTQTPRYLIKTRGQQVTLSCSPISGHRSVSWYQQTPGQGLQFLFEYFSETQRNKGNFPGRFSGRQFSNSRSEMNVSTLELGDSALYLCASSTRDTSYEQYFGPGTRLTVT.

V and J are TRBV7-9 and TRBJ2-1, with TRBD2 as a possible D gene (6 bases). Between the trimmed V and J ends, which lost 5 bases and 8 bases, there was a span of 16 bases. There are 14 residues in the CDR3. Germline CDR1 and CDR2: SEHNR and FQNEAQ (reference sequence). In DNA, the CDR3 is TGTGCCAGCAGCCCGGGGGATGCTCTCTATGAGCAGTTCTTC. It encodes CASSPGDALYEQFF.

The chain has TRBV6-2 or TRBV6-3 and TRBJ2-7; D is possibly TRBD1 or TRBD2 (6 bases each). The CDR3 contains 14 residues. CDR1 is MNHEY, CDR2 SVGEGT, per germline. Trimming took off 6 bases at V and 6 bases at J, with 18 bases between the two ends. The DNA for the CDR3 is TGTGCCAGCAGCGAGCTGGGGGGACAAGGCGAGCAGTACTTC. Encoded protein: CASSELGGQGEQYF.

V and J are TRBV20-1 and TRBJ2-2, with D perhaps TRBD1 (5 bases). The CDR3 is 14 amino acids. Germline values: CDR1 DFQATT, CDR2 SNEGSKA (reference sequence). Trimming shortened V by 0 bases and J by 6 bases, and 11 bases separated the two germline ends. The CDR3 sequence is CSARDFRAPGELFF. The CDR3, as DNA: TGCAGTGCTAGAGATTTCAGGGCCCCCGGGGAGCTGTTTTTT.

As to this clonotype: This clone may be a read error of a much larger clone one base away. The gene calls are TRBV12-3 or TRBV12-4 and TRBJ2-2, with a possible D match to TRBD1 (6 bases). The CDR3 has 14 residues. Between the trimmed V and J ends, which lost 3 bases and 6 bases, there was a span of 11 bases. CDR3 DNA: TGTGCCAGCAGTTTCCAGGGGTCGGCCGGGGAGCTGTTTTTT. Its translation is CASSFQGSAGELFF.

The chain has TRBV28 and TRBJ1-5, with D hard to call. V was pared by 5 bases and J by 4 bases, with 15 bases between. The CDR3 spans 15 residues. Germline-derived CDR1 and CDR2 are MDHEN and SYDVKM. The CDR3 reads CASSRLRIRNQPQHF. As DNA, the CDR3 is TGTGCCAGCAGTCGCCTTCGGATACGTAATCAGCCCCAGCATTTT.

There are a few counts of this clonotype. The chain employs TRBV28 and TRBJ2-7; 12 bases are a match to TRBD1. The V gene's germline CDR1 is MDHEN and CDR2 SYDVKM. This CDR3 spans 17 amino acids. The V segment lost 6 bases and the J segment 1 base; nucleotides outside the gene matches: 10. This chain's CDR3 is CASSLGQGALISYEQYF. The CDR3 bases are TGTGCCAGCAGCCTGGGACAGGGGGCGCTTATTTCCTACGAGCAGTACTTC.

This clonotype was recorded at least ten times. This chain uses TRBV18 with TRBJ1-1, with unresolved D. The V and J ends lost 4 bases and 7 bases respectively, with 19 bases between them. This CDR3 is built from 15 residues. Germline lookup yields CDR1 KGHSH and CDR2 LQKENI. CDR3 sequence: CASSLGSRGMSEAFF. DNA for the CDR3: TGTGCCAGCTCACTCGGATCCCGAGGGATGAGTGAAGCTTTCTTT.

The rearrangement joins TRBV12-3 or TRBV12-4 to TRBJ1-6; possible D gene TRBD1, 5 bases. CDR3 length: 16 amino acids. Trimming took off 4 bases at V and 3 bases at J, with 13 bases between the two ends. The CDR3 region has the DNA TGTGCCAGCAGTTCCGACAGACTAAACTATAATTCACCCCTCCACTTT. Translated, it gives CASSSDRLNYNSPLHF.

This clonotype was seen more than once but under ten times. The J gene is TRBJ2-2, the V gene TRBV12-3 or TRBV12-4; 7 bases are shared with TRBD2. The trim removed 0 bases at V and 4 bases at J, leaving 5 bases unmatched. This CDR3 comprises 16 residues. As DNA, the CDR3 is TGTGCCAGCAGTTTAGCGCTAGCGGCGAGCACCGGGGAGCTGTTTTTT. Its protein product is CASSLALAASTGELFF.